The text below deals with one T cell receptor beta chain. Its antigen is not identified. The trim removed 5 bases at V and 1 base at J, leaving 12 bases unmatched. Germline lookup yields CDR1 LNHDA and CDR2 SQIVND (reference sequence). The CDR3 extends over 17 amino acids. The run depth of the assay was deep. Assay: immunoSEQ multiplex PCR; the TCRdb copy retains only in-frame clones and omits some. The sample holds about 2.4 million clones; 80% to 95% are singletons and the top ten take approximately 0.35%. The entry originates in a study of shared clonotypes between healthy human individuals. Study details: Donors were a couple of women and a few men aged 18 to 49. Whole-study results and caveats: Some naive CD4 clonotypes, around 5%, turned up in common across several donors.

Within Nashville, Tennessee resided all donors, each a Caucasian adult. Sequencing input: naive CD4+ T cells from PBMCs. Sample subset: CD45RA+ positively selected. The sequence derives from a man younger than 35 in good health. Some clones in this sample may be carry-over from other donors' samples. This sequence joins TRBV19 and TRBJ2-3; 7 bases are shared with TRBD2. This chain's CDR3 is CASSPLIRGGRTDTQYF. CDR3 coding DNA: TGTGCCAGTAGTCCACTTATTCGCGGGGGACGCACAGATACGCAGTATTTT.